Following are 18 T cell receptor beta chains from one sample sequenced in a study of response to subunit inactivated influenza vaccine. Each CDR3 protein is one row after TCRdb ran MiXCR on the RT-PCR reads. This table holds more than 450,000 distinct CDR3 sequences, approximately 10% found once. The data also belong to a second study, concerning T cells expressing NK-cell markers. As that study records: Synthesis of TCR beta cDNA relied on 5'RACE template switching carrying UMIs.

The sequences come from PBMCs from blood, collected on the day of vaccination. These receptors originate from a man aged 45-60 years who received an inactivated influenza vaccine.

This sequence joins TRBV6-1 and TRBJ1-1; D possibly corresponds to TRBD1 (5 bases). The germline CDR1 and CDR2 sequences are MNHNS and SASEGT. V was pared by 7 bases and J by 1 base, with 13 bases between. This CDR3 has 14 amino acids. The CDR3 bases are TGTGCCAGCACCCGGGGGTGGGGGAACACTGAAGCTTTCTTT. Protein sequence: CASTRGWGNTEAFF.

The chain is built from TRBV28 and TRBJ2-1, with D possibly matching TRBD1 (5 bases). Germline CDR1 and CDR2: MDHEN and SYDVKM. V was pared by 3 bases and J by 5 bases, with 11 bases between. The CDR3 covers 14 residues. The CDR3 DNA follows: TGTGCCAGCAGTTTGCTGGGGCTCCACAATGAGCAGTTCTTC. Residues: CASSLLGLHNEQFF.

The chain couples TRBV4-3 to TRBJ1-1; possibly TRBD1 for D (5 bases). Trimming pared 0 bases from V and 0 bases from J, leaving 8 bases between. There are 15 residues in the CDR3. Germline values: CDR1 LGHNA, CDR2 YSLEER. The CDR3 here is CASSQDTGVNTEAFF. The CDR3 DNA reads TGCGCCAGCAGCCAAGATACGGGGGTGAACACTGAAGCTTTCTTT.

This clonotype appeared many times. CDR3 region: CASSLGLAGAPGQFF. CDR3 in DNA: TGTGCCAGCAGTTTGGGACTAGCGGGGGCGCCCGGGCAGTTCTTC. The genes are TRBV12-3 or TRBV12-4 and TRBJ2-1; 14 bases are shared with TRBD2. The CDR3 extends over 15 amino acids. The ends lost 3 bases at V and 12 bases at J; junction bases unmatched: 7.

This clonotype turned up a few times. This sequence joins TRBV29-1 and TRBJ2-1, with D possibly TRBD2 on 5 matching bases. CDR3 length: 14 residues. Trimming removed 3 bases at V and 0 bases at J, with 9 bases between. Germline assignment: CDR1 SQVTM and CDR2 ANQGSEA. The CDR3 nucleotides are TGCAGCGTTGAGAGAGGGAGCTCCTACAATGAGCAGTTCTTC. Translating it yields CSVERGSSYNEQFF.

This clonotype was seen only a few times. The chain joins TRBV28 to TRBJ2-1; no clear D. Germline V gene sequence: CDR1 MDHEN, CDR2 SYDVKM. Trimming shortened V by 7 bases and J by 8 bases, and 9 bases separated the two germline ends. This CDR3 has 11 amino acids. CDR3 bases: TGTGCCAGCACCCTTGGCTATGAGCAGTTCTTC. This sequence encodes CASTLGYEQFF.

This clonotype has a handful of counts. The gene calls are TRBV20-1 and TRBJ2-3; the match to TRBD1 covers 7 bases. V gave up 6 bases and J gave up 4 bases; unmatched junction bases: 10. Germline CDR1 is DFQATT and CDR2 is SNEGSKA (reference sequence). The CDR3 is 14 amino acids. CDR3 amino acids: CSARKTGMADTQYF. The CDR3 DNA reads as TGCAGTGCCAGGAAGACAGGGATGGCAGATACGCAGTATTTT.

This clonotype was detected many times. This rearrangement joins TRBV27 to TRBJ2-6; D ambiguous. Per the germline V gene, CDR1 is MNHEY and CDR2 is SMNVEV (reference sequence). Trimming shortened V by 2 bases and J by 0 bases, and 11 bases separated the two germline ends. CDR3 length: 17 residues. As DNA, the CDR3 is TGTGCCAGCAGTTTAAGAGTTATGCTCTCTGGGGCCAACGTCCTGACTTTC. Protein product: CASSLRVMLSGANVLTF.

This clonotype was counted only a few times. This chain connects TRBV7-8 to TRBJ1-1; D might be TRBD1 (5 bases). Germline lookup yields CDR1 SGHVS and CDR2 FQNEAQ. Trimming pared 1 base from V and 11 bases from J, leaving 14 bases between. The CDR3 loop spans 13 amino acids. The CDR3 DNA reads as TGTGCCAGCAGCTTAGACAGGCGCGATGGGGCTTTCTTT. Protein product: CASSLDRRDGAFF.

The J gene is TRBJ2-3, the V gene TRBV29-1, with D maybe TRBD2 (5 bases). The CDR3 loop spans 12 amino acids. Per germline, CDR1 SQVTM and CDR2 ANQGSEA. Trimming took off 4 bases at V and 6 bases at J, with 11 bases between the two ends. CDR3: CSVGGSFDTQYF. CDR3 DNA: TGCAGCGTTGGAGGGAGTTTTGATACGCAGTATTTT.

This clonotype has ten or more counts. The chain joins TRBV7-9 to TRBJ2-7, with D tentatively TRBD1 (6 bases). This CDR3 has 12 residues. Trimming shortened V by 5 bases and J by 5 bases, and 10 bases separated the two germline ends. The germline V gene has CDR1 SEHNR and CDR2 FQNEAQ (reference sequence). CDR3 sequence reads: CASSPWDNEQYF. CDR3 bases: TGTGCCAGCAGCCCTTGGGACAACGAGCAGTACTTC.

This clonotype was detected a few times. The chain joins TRBV20-1 to TRBJ2-3; D not resolved. V was shortened by 1 base and J by 2 bases, with 7 bases between the two germline ends. The germline V gene encodes CDR1 DFQATT and CDR2 SNEGSKA (reference sequence). This CDR3 contains 13 residues. CDR3 amino acids: CSARVTITDTQYF. CDR3 DNA sequence: TGCAGTGCTAGAGTGACAATCACAGATACGCAGTATTTT.

The chain joins TRBV20-1 to TRBJ1-6, with D unresolved. V lost 0 bases and J lost 0, with 12 bases in between. Germline lookup yields CDR1 DFQATT and CDR2 SNEGSKA (reference sequence). The CDR3 totals 17 residues. CDR3 in amino acids: CSARDATKSSYNSPLHF. CDR3 sequence (DNA): TGCAGTGCTAGAGACGCCACCAAAAGCTCCTATAATTCACCCCTCCACTTT.

The chain carries TRBV6-1 and TRBJ2-4; no clear D gene. V was trimmed by 8 bases and J by 4 bases, leaving 9 bases between them. The V gene's germline CDR1 is MNHNS and CDR2 SASEGT. CDR3 length equals 12 residues. This chain's CDR3 is CASGPGKNIQYF. DNA for the CDR3: TGTGCCAGCGGGCCCGGGAAAAACATTCAGTACTTC.

The sample holds a few counts of this clonotype. This sequence joins TRBV18 and TRBJ2-1; 8 bases match TRBD1. This CDR3 has 16 amino acids. Looked up from germline, CDR1 is KGHSH and CDR2 is LQKENI. The ends lost 5 bases at V and 0 bases at J; junction bases unmatched: 6. CDR3 loop: CASSASTGGSYNEQFF. CDR3 DNA sequence: TGTGCCAGCTCAGCCTCAACAGGGGGCTCCTACAATGAGCAGTTCTTC.

This clonotype was seen only a few times. This chain links TRBV20-1 with TRBJ2-5; weak D call: TRBD2 (6 bases). CDR3 length: 15 residues. V shed 4 bases and J shed 0 bases, with 15 bases lying between them. CDR1 and CDR2 from the germline V gene are DFQATT and SNEGSKA (reference sequence). The CDR3 here is CSATPLGGYQETQYF. The CDR3, as DNA: TGCAGTGCTACCCCCCTGGGGGGTTACCAAGAGACCCAGTACTTC.

This clonotype was recorded many times. The chain joins TRBV11-1 to TRBJ1-6; TRBD1 might be the D (5 bases). The CDR3 has 12 residues. CDR1 and CDR2 (germline): SGHAT, FQDESV (reference sequence). Trimming stripped 8 bases from V and 7 bases from J, with 9 bases between. In nucleotides, the CDR3 is TGTGCCAGCGGCGCAGGGAATTCACCCCTCCACTTT. The encoded protein is CASGAGNSPLHF.

This clonotype was recorded a few times. J is TRBJ1-1 and V is TRBV24-1; unclear D gene. This CDR3 region has 13 residues. V lost 7 bases to trimming and J lost 4 bases, with 12 bases between them. Germline lookup yields CDR1 KGHDR and CDR2 SFDVKD. CDR3 DNA: TGTGCCACCAGGGGCGGGATGGGCACTGAAGCTTTCTTT. Amino acids: CATRGGMGTEAFF.